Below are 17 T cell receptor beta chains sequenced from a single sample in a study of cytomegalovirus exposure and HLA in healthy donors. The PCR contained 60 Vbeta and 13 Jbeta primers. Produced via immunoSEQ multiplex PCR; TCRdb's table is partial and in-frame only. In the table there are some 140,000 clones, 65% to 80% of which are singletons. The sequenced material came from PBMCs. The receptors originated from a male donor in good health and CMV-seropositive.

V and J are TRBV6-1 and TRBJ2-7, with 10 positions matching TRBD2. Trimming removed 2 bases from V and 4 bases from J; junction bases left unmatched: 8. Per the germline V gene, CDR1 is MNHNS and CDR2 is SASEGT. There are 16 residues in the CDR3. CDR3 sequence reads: CASSERNLAGVYEQYF. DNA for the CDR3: TGTGCCAGCAGTGAAAGGAATCTAGCGGGAGTGTACGAGCAGTACTTC.

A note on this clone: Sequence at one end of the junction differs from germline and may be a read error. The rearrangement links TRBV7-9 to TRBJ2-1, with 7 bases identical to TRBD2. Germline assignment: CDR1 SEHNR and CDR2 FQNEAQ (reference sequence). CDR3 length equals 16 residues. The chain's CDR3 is CSSSLGSAGSYNEQFF. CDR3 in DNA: TGTTCCAGCAGCTTAGGTTCAGCGGGGTCCTACAATGAGCAGTTCTTC.

The CDR3 loop is CASSTPNPGTENTGELFF. The CDR3 nucleotides read TGTGCCAGCAGCACCCCGAACCCCGGGACAGAGAACACCGGGGAGCTGTTTTTT. V and J are TRBV2 and TRBJ2-2, with TRBD1 matching 7 bases. The CDR3 totals 18 residues. Per the germline V gene, CDR1 is SNHLY and CDR2 is FYNNEI. Losses at the gene ends were 6 bases for V and 1 base for J; bases not matched to a gene: 14.

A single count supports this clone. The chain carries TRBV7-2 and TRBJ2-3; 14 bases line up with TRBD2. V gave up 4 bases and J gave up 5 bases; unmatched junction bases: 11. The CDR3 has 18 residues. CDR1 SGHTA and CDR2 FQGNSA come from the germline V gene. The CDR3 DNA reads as TGTGCCAGCAGCTCTAGGAGGGGGACTAGCGGGGGTATAGATACGCAGTATTTT. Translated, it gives CASSSRRGTSGGIDTQYF.

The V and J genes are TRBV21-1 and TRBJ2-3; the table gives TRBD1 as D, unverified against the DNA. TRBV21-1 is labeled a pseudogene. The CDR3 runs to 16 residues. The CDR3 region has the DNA TGTGCCAGCACTTACCTGACAGGGTTGGTGACAGATACGCAGTATTTT. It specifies CASTYLTGLVTDTQYF.

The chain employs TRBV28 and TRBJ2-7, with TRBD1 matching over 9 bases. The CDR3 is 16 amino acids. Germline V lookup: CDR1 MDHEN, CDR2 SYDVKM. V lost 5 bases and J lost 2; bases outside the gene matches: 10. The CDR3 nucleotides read TGTGCCAGCAGTCCGGTCCCGGGACAGGGTCCCTACGAGCAGTACTTC. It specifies CASSPVPGQGPYEQYF.

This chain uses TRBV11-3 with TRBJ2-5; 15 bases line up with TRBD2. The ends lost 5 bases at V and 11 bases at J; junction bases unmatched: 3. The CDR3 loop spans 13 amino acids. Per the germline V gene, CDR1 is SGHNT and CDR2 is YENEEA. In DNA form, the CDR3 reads TGTGCCAGCAGCGATGGACTAGCGGGGGGGCAGTACTTC. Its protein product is CASSDGLAGGQYF.

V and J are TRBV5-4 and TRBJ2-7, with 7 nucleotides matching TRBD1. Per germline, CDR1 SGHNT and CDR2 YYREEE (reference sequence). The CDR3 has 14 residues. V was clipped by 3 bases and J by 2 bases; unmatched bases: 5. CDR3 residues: CASSYRGSTYEQYF. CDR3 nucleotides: TGTGCCAGCAGCTACAGGGGTTCAACCTACGAGCAGTACTTC.

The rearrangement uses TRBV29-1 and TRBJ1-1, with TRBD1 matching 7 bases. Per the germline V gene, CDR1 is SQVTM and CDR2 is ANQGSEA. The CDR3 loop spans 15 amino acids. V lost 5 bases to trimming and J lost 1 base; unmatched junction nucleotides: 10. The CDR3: CSVSRQGVENTEAFF. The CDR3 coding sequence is TGCAGCGTTTCGAGACAGGGCGTGGAGAACACTGAAGCTTTCTTT.

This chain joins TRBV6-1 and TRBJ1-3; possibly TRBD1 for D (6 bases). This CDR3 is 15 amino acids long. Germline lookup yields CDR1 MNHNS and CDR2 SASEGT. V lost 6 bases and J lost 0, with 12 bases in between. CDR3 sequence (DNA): TGTGCCAGCAGGGACAGACCACACTCTGGAAACACCATATATTTT. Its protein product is CASRDRPHSGNTIYF.

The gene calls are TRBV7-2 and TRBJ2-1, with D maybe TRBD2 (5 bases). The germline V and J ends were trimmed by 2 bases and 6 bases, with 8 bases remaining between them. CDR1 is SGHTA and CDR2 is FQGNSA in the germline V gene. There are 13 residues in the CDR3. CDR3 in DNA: TGTGCCAGCAGCTTAATAGAGGGCAATGAGCAGTTCTTC. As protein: CASSLIEGNEQFF. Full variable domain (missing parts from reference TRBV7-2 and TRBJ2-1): GAGVSQSPSNKVTEKGKDVELRCDPISGHTALYWYRQSLGQGLEFLIYFQGNSAPDKSGLPSDRFSAERTGGSVSTLTIQRTQQEDSAVYLCASSLIEGNEQFFGPGTRLTVL.

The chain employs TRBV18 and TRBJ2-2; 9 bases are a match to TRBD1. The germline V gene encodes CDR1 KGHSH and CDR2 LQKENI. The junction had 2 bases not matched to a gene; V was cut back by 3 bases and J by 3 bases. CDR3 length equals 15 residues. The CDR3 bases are TGTGCCAGCTCACCGGGACAGGGCTACACCGGGGAGCTGTTTTTT. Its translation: CASSPGQGYTGELFF.

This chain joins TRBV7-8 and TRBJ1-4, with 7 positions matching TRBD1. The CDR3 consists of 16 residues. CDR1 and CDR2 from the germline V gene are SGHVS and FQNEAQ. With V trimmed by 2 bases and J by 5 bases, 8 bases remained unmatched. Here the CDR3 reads CASSLPKTGRNEKLFF. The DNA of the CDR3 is TGTGCCAGCAGCTTACCCAAGACAGGGAGGAATGAAAAACTGTTTTTT.

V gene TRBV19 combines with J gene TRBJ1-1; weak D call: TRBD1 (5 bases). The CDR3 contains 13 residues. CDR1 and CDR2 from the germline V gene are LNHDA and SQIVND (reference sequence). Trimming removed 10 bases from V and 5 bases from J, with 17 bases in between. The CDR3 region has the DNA TGTGCCATTTGGACACTCGATGGGACTGAAGCTTTCTTT. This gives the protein CAIWTLDGTEAFF. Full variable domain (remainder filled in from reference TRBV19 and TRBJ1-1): DGGITQSPKYLFRKEGQNVTLSCEQNLNHDAMYWYRQDPGQGLRLIYYSQIVNDFQKGDIAEGYSVSREKKESFPLTVTSAQKNPTAFYLCAIWTLDGTEAFFGQGTRLTVV.

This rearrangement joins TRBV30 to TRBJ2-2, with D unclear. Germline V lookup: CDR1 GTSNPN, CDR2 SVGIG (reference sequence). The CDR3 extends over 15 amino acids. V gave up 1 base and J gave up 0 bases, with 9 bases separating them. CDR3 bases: TGTGCCTGGAGTGCGCTAGGAGCGAACACCGGGGAGCTGTTTTTT. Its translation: CAWSALGANTGELFF.

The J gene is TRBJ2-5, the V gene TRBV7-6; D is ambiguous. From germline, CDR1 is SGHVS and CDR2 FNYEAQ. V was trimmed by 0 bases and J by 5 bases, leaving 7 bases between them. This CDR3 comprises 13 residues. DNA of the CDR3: TGTGCCAGCAGCTTAGCCTTACAGGAGACCCAGTACTTC. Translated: CASSLALQETQYF.

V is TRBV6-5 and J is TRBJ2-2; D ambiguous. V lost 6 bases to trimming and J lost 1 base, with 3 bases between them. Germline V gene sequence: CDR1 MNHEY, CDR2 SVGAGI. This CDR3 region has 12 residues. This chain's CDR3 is CASSLNTGELFF. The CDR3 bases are TGTGCCAGCAGCCTGAACACCGGGGAGCTGTTTTTT.